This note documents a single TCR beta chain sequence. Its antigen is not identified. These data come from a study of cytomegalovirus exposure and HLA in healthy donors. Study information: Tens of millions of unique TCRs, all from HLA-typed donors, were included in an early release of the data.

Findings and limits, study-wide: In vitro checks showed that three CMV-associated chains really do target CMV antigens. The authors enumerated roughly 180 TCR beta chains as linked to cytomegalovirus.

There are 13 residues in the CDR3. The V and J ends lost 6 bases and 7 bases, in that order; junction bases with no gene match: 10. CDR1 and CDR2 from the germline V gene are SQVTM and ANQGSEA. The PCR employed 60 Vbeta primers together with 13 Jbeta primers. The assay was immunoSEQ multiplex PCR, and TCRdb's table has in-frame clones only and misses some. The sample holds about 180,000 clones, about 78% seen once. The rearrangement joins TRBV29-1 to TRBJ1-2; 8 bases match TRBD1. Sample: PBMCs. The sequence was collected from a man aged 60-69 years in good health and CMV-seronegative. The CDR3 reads CSVIGQGVGGYTF. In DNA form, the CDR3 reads TGCAGCGTCATCGGACAGGGTGTCGGTGGCTACACCTTC.